This T cell receptor (beta chain) is drawn from a study of blood T cells in healthy people across ages. Total RNA was isolated from each sample in quantities of at least 6 micrograms. This CDR3 spans 13 amino acids. Trimming pared 8 bases from V and 2 bases from J, leaving 10 bases between. The germline V gene has CDR1 MNHEY and CDR2 SVGAGI. The second PCR ran roughly 6 to 11 cycles with a sample-barcoded 5' primer and J-beta primers. MiXCR, run by TCRdb on the 5' RACE reads, gives a single entry per CDR3 protein. The sample includes more than 800,000 distinct CDR3 sequences, under 35% of them seen just once.

The sample consisted of blood. The receptor comes from a woman older than 75 in good health. The V gene is TRBV6-5, the J gene TRBJ1-3, with D uncertain. The CDR3 loop reads CASYEGPGNTIYF. CDR3 nucleotides: TGTGCCAGCTATGAGGGTCCTGGAAACACCATATATTTT.